This T cell receptor beta chain was recovered during a study of T-cell memory formation after mild COVID-19 listed by TCRdb under 2021. For context, the study as a whole: TCR sequence clusters from the two donors were largely donor specific. Two young, previously healthy adult volunteers made up the cohort, one male and one female. Longitudinal TCRalpha and TCRbeta repertoire sequencing tracked T-cell clones expanding and contracting after mild COVID-19 in a couple of donors. On the study overall, not on this receptor specifically: The study included only a couple of mild cases, and larger cohorts that include severe cases with pre-infection samples were judged to be necessary. SARS-CoV-2 specificity was not confirmed for the second-wave clones peaking on day 37. Clones that contracted from day 15 to 85 showed balanced CD4/CD8 phenotypes, whereas a second wave of clones that expanded from day 15 to 37 leaned towards CD4+. Contracting CD4+ clones turned up mainly in the CM and EM memory subsets, whereas EMRA was where CD8+ clones were enriched. Some responding clones were found in pre-infection memory, which suggests that pre-existing cross-reactive memory T cells took part in the SARS-CoV-2 response.

The CDR3 starts with the cysteine, ends with the phenylalanine, and has 14 residues. The entry retains the CDR3 DNA only, 42 bases that are in frame from base 1. CDR1 is given as MNHEY and CDR2 as SVGAGI, both from the germline V gene. V and J lose 0 bases and 7 bases, and a span of 12 bases separates them. PBMCs were isolated by Ficoll-Paque density gradient centrifugation. This clonotype was seen many times. Its antigen remains undetermined. No qualities accompany the bases; no much larger clone lies one base away. TCRdb lists the instrument as Illumina NovaSeq 6000. TCRalpha and TCRbeta cDNA libraries were constructed by 5'RACE with constant-segment primers, with sample barcodes and unique molecular identifiers being introduced. Trizol reagent was used to extract RNA from every sample. Amplification of the libraries took two PCR steps, and the second step added a second sample barcode plus Illumina TruSeq adapters. The libraries were sequenced on an Illumina NovaSeq using 2 x 150 bp paired-end reads. The source study handled its data this way. Demultiplexing of reads and collapsing into UMI-guided consensus sequences were performed with migec v1.2.7. Using mixcr v2.1.11, UMI consensuses were aligned to TRA and TRB V and J templates and then assembled into clonotypes. A clonotype was counted as expanded or contracted only if both edgeR and NoisET called the change significant, with noise models trained on biological replicates. For edgeR calls, the cutoffs were a false discovery rate-adjusted p below 0.01 and a log2 fold-change threshold of 1. As an exploratory analysis of dynamics, max-normalized trajectories of the 1000 most abundant clonotypes were examined by PCA with hierarchical clustering. The CD4 or CD8 phenotype of responding clones was assigned using the separately sequenced CD4+ and CD8+ repertoires. TCRdb itself trimmed the public reads at Q25 with fastp, ran MiXCR and retained productive beta chains. Merged by CDR3 protein, the rows form single entries marked with the most common genes and DNA. TCRdb's processing, not the study's, gives the V and J calls here. Present in this sample are hundreds of thousands of distinct CDR3 sequences, about a sixth of which were seen just once. The ten biggest clones cover about a fifth of the sample.

The V and J genes are TRBV6-5 and TRBJ1-2, with the D gene uncertain. The sequencing input was PBMCs or a T cell subset sorted from them (not recorded which). This receptor was identified in a young man who had mild COVID-19 (a few samples of this study predate the infection). The sample titles of this study are shuffled in the database, so cell type and time point are left out; the donor was told from shared clones. The DNA is TGTGCCAGCAGTTACTCGGGCAGCGGGCTTGGCTACACCTTC. Translated, this is CASSYSGSGLGYTF.